The rows below give T cell receptor beta chains drawn from one sample of a study of response to subunit inactivated influenza vaccine. TCRdb processed the RT-PCR reads anew with MiXCR; each CDR3 protein has one entry. This table has about 800,000 distinct CDR3 sequences, 21% appearing once. This specimen consisted of PBMCs from blood, obtained approximately 5 days after vaccination. These receptors were collected from a man aged 45-60 years who received an inactivated influenza vaccine. Both conserved end residues are part of each CDR3. D genes are given only for firm matches. Clone size, where shown, is once, few, many, or a class for clones that have expanded.

v_gene: TRBV20-1; d_gene: TRBD1; abundance: -; len: 13; j_gene: TRBJ2-5; CDR3nt: TGCAGTGCTGACAGGGGGGGCCAAGAGACCCAGTACTTC; CDR3aa: CSADRGGQETQYF
v_gene: TRBV12-3/TRBV12-4; d_gene: -; abundance: many; len: 11; j_gene: TRBJ2-5; CDR3nt: TGTGCCAGCAGTTTCGGGGGGACCCAGTACTTC; CDR3aa: CASSFGGTQYF
v_gene: TRBV12-3/TRBV12-4; d_gene: TRBD2; abundance: few; len: 16; j_gene: TRBJ2-1; CDR3nt: TGTGCCAGCAGTTTTTTAGCGGGGGGACCCGATGTTGAGCAGTTCTTC; CDR3aa: CASSFLAGGPDVEQFF
v_gene: TRBV5-1; d_gene: -; abundance: -; len: 16; j_gene: TRBJ2-2; CDR3nt: TGCGCCAGCAGCCCCGGTGATTTGTCGGGGACCGGGGAGCTGTTTTTT; CDR3aa: CASSPGDLSGTGELFF
v_gene: TRBV14; d_gene: -; abundance: -; len: 13; j_gene: TRBJ1-2; CDR3nt: TGTGCCAGCAGCCAAGTACCTAACTATGGCTACACCTTC; CDR3aa: CASSQVPNYGYTF
v_gene: TRBV6-1; d_gene: TRBD1; abundance: -; len: 16; j_gene: TRBJ2-3; CDR3nt: TGTGCCAGCGTGACAGGGGACAGATACTACACAGATACGCAGTATTTT; CDR3aa: CASVTGDRYYTDTQYF
v_gene: TRBV12-3/TRBV12-4; d_gene: -; abundance: once; len: 14; j_gene: TRBJ2-5; CDR3nt: TGTGCCAGCAGTTTAGTCAAACGGCTGGAGACCCAGTACTTC; CDR3aa: CASSLVKRLETQYF
v_gene: TRBV29-1; d_gene: TRBD1; abundance: few; len: 13; j_gene: TRBJ2-7; CDR3nt: TGCAGCTACCGGACAGGGTTACCGAACGAGCAGTACTTC; CDR3aa: CSYRTGLPNEQYF
v_gene: TRBV4-3; d_gene: -; abundance: few; len: 14; j_gene: TRBJ1-6; CDR3nt: TGCGCCAGCAGCCAAGACGGTGATGATTCACCCCTCCACTTT; CDR3aa: CASSQDGDDSPLHF
v_gene: TRBV20-1; d_gene: TRBD2; abundance: -; len: 13; j_gene: TRBJ2-7; CDR3nt: TGCAGTACAAGGACTAGCGGGACAGGGGAGCAGTACTTC; CDR3aa: CSTRTSGTGEQYF
v_gene: TRBV29-1; d_gene: -; abundance: few; len: 16; j_gene: TRBJ2-5; CDR3nt: TGCAGCGTAGAAAAACCGGGCCACAGGGTGGAAGAGACCCAGTACTTC; CDR3aa: CSVEKPGHRVEETQYF
v_gene: TRBV10-3; d_gene: -; abundance: few; len: 12; j_gene: TRBJ2-7; CDR3nt: TGTGCCATCAGTGAGTCCGTCTACGAGCAGTACTTC; CDR3aa: CAISESVYEQYF
v_gene: TRBV10-3; d_gene: TRBD2; abundance: many; len: 15; j_gene: TRBJ2-2; CDR3nt: TGTGCCGTATCGTCGAGCGGGGCGAACACCGGGGAGCTGTTTTTT; CDR3aa: CAVSSSGANTGELFF
v_gene: TRBV7-2; d_gene: -; abundance: few; len: 13; j_gene: TRBJ2-5; CDR3nt: TGTGCCAGCACCCCCCGGGGGAAAGAGACCCAGTACTTC; CDR3aa: CASTPRGKETQYF
v_gene: TRBV4-2; d_gene: -; abundance: -; len: 15; j_gene: TRBJ2-1; CDR3nt: TGTGCCAGCACCCGGGGAGTGGAAAGGGACAATGAGCAGTTCTTC; CDR3aa: CASTRGVERDNEQFF
v_gene: TRBV7-6; d_gene: TRBD1; abundance: many; len: 16; j_gene: TRBJ2-1; CDR3nt: TGTGCCAGCAGCAAAACAGGGGGAGGCTCCTACAATGAGCAGTTCTTC; CDR3aa: CASSKTGGGSYNEQFF
v_gene: TRBV12-3/TRBV12-4; d_gene: -; abundance: -; len: 15; j_gene: TRBJ2-1; CDR3nt: TGTGCCAGCAGTTTAGTTGGGAGTTCCAAGAGTGAGCAGTTCTTC; CDR3aa: CASSLVGSSKSEQFF
v_gene: TRBV12-3/TRBV12-4; d_gene: TRBD1; abundance: -; len: 13; j_gene: TRBJ1-5; CDR3nt: TGTGCCAGCAGGGGGACAGGGTCGGAGCCCCAGCATTTT; CDR3aa: CASRGTGSEPQHF
v_gene: TRBV20-1; d_gene: -; abundance: -; len: 11; j_gene: TRBJ2-1; CDR3nt: TGCAGTATGGCTACTAGGAATGAGCAGTTCTTC; CDR3aa: CSMATRNEQFF
v_gene: TRBV20-1; d_gene: -; abundance: many; len: 13; j_gene: TRBJ2-5; CDR3nt: TGCAGTACTTCTGTGGGGGCCGCCTGGACCCAGTACTTC; CDR3aa: CSTSVGAAWTQYF
v_gene: TRBV7-2; d_gene: TRBD2; abundance: few; len: 16; j_gene: TRBJ2-5; CDR3nt: TGTGCCAGCAGCTCCGAACCCGATCTAGCGGCAGAGACCCAGTACTTC; CDR3aa: CASSSEPDLAAETQYF
v_gene: TRBV20-1; d_gene: -; abundance: few; len: 11; j_gene: TRBJ1-2; CDR3nt: TGCAGTGCTAGAGACCCCAACGGCTACACCTTC; CDR3aa: CSARDPNGYTF
v_gene: TRBV2; d_gene: TRBD1; abundance: -; len: 14; j_gene: TRBJ2-7; CDR3nt: TGTGCCAGCAGTGTATTAGGACAGGATTACGAGCAGTACTTC; CDR3aa: CASSVLGQDYEQYF
v_gene: TRBV7-2; d_gene: -; abundance: few; len: 15; j_gene: TRBJ1-2; CDR3nt: TGTGCCAGCAGCTTAGACGCCAGGAGTAACTATGGCTACACCTTC; CDR3aa: CASSLDARSNYGYTF
v_gene: TRBV7-8; d_gene: TRBD1; abundance: -; len: 18; j_gene: TRBJ2-2; CDR3nt: TGTGCCAGCAGCACGGAGACAAAGGACAGGGGGAACACCGGGGAGCTGTTTTTT; CDR3aa: CASSTETKDRGNTGELFF
v_gene: TRBV3-1; d_gene: -; abundance: -; len: 12; j_gene: TRBJ2-1; CDR3nt: TGTGCCAGCAGCCAAGACAGAATAGGGCAGTTCTTC; CDR3aa: CASSQDRIGQFF
v_gene: TRBV20-1; d_gene: -; abundance: few; len: 14; j_gene: TRBJ2-3; CDR3nt: TGCAGTGCGATTGGGGCGGGATACACAGATACGCAGTATTTT; CDR3aa: CSAIGAGYTDTQYF
v_gene: TRBV6-2/TRBV6-3; d_gene: TRBD2; abundance: few; len: 15; j_gene: TRBJ2-3; CDR3nt: TGTGCCAGCGAAAGGACTAGCGGGGGCACAGATACGCAGTATTTT; CDR3aa: CASERTSGGTDTQYF
v_gene: TRBV7-2; d_gene: TRBD2; abundance: -; len: 15; j_gene: TRBJ2-1; CDR3nt: TGTGCCAGCAGCTTAGAGGGTAGCGGGGGGCGAAAGCAGTTCTTC; CDR3aa: CASSLEGSGGRKQFF